The 4 T cell receptor beta chains below all came from one sample that was sequenced in a study of OX40 agonist ivuxolimab in advanced cancers. The protocol was immunoSEQ multiplex PCR, while the TCRdb copy is restricted to in-frame clones and leaves out a portion. The sample has fewer than 100,000 clones, 70% to 90% seen once. Sequenced here: CD4+ or CD8+ T cells sorted from blood, sampled in a trial of the OX40 agonist ivuxolimab. Receptor source: an adult with an advanced solid tumor such as melanoma, head and neck, liver or kidney cancer.

This chain links TRBV10-3 with TRBJ2-1; D perhaps matches TRBD2 (6 bases). Trimming removed 0 bases at V and 16 bases at J, with 16 bases between. From germline, CDR1 is ENHRY and CDR2 SYGVKD. The CDR3 length is 13 residues. CDR3 sequence reads: CAISESNGLSGFF. For the CDR3, the DNA is TGTGCCATCAGTGAGTCGAACGGACTAAGCGGATTCTTC.

This clone was seen just once. The chain combines TRBV18 with TRBJ1-4; possible D gene TRBD1, 5 bases. The germline CDR1 and CDR2 sequences are KGHSH and LQKENI. This CDR3 spans 16 amino acids. V shed 3 bases and J shed 0 bases, with 11 bases lying between them. The CDR3 reads CASSPKQVTTNEKLFF. As DNA, the CDR3 is TGTGCCAGCTCACCTAAACAGGTCACAACTAATGAAAAACTGTTTTTT.

The chain has TRBV28 and TRBJ2-2; 7 bases fit TRBD1. The CDR3 runs 14 residues. The ends lost 9 bases at V and 10 bases at J; junction bases unmatched: 14. Germline V CDR1 and CDR2: MDHEN, SYDVKM. The chain's CDR3 is CASFSLRGFAELFF. The DNA for the CDR3 is TGTGCCAGTTTTAGTCTCAGGGGGTTTGCGGAGCTGTTTTTT.

The rearrangement joins TRBV7-3 to TRBJ1-1; unclear D gene. The CDR3 covers 14 residues. Germline V gene lookup returns CDR1 SGHTA and CDR2 FQGTGA. V lost 0 bases, J lost 5 bases, and 10 bases lay in between. The CDR3 sequence is CASSLTGLQTEAFF. The DNA of the CDR3 is TGTGCCAGCAGCTTAACCGGGTTACAGACTGAAGCTTTCTTT.